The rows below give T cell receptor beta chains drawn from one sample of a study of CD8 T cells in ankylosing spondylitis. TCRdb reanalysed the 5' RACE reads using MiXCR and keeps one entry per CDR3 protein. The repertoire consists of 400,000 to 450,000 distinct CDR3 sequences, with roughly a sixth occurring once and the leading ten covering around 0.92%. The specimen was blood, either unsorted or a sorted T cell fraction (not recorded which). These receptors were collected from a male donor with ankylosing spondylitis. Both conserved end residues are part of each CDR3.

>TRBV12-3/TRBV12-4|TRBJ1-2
CASSPNGGVGYTF
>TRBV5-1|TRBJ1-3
CASSFSGEAGNTIYF
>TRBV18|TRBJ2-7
CASSPQGPLSSYEQYF
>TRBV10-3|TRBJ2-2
CAIKNNANTGELFF
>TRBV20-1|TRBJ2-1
CSAKRDNEQFF
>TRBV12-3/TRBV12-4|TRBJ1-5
CASSSGQGANNQPQHF
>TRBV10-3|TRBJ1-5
CATAPGPNQPQHF
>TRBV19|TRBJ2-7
CASSGPLGEQYF
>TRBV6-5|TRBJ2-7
CASSYYPRRAWRVTYEQYF
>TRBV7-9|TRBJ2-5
CASSLVPGETQYF
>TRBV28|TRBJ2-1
CASSFSPSGSYNEQFF
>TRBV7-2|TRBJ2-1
CASSLGRHNEQFF
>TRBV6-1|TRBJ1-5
CASSEVWAWQPQHF
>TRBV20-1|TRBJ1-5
CSARMHEGNQPQHF
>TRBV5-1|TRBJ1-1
CASSLGIQAGRNTEAFF
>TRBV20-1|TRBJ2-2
CSAGHRGQNGELFF
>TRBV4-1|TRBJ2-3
CASSQVGASGSTDTQYF
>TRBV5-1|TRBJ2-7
CASSLARGVSYEQYF
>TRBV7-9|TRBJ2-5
CASRDLQETQYF
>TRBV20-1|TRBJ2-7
CSASPLPGLAVYEQYF
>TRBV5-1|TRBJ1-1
CASSSMPAQNTEAFF
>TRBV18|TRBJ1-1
CASGRQQDTEAFF
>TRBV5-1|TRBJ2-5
CASSANGGYQETQYF
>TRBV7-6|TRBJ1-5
CASSLASGGDQPQHF
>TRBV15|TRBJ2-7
CATSRGGGLGREQYF
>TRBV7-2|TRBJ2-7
CASSLEQGKEQYF
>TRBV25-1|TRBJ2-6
CATSGAGANVLTF
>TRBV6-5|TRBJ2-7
CASSLTLRGEQYF
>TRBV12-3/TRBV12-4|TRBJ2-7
CASSLGQGGSRDYEQYF
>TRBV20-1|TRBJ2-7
CSAQTPRGPYEQYF
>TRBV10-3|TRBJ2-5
CAITETTQETQYF
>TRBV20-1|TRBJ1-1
CSASEGALNTEAFF
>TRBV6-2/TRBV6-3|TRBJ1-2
CASRTGQGNYGYTF
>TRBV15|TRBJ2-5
CATSPPWRGNQETQYF
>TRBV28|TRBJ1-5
CASGRGREQPQHF
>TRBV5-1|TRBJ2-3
CASSLDPGTDTQYF
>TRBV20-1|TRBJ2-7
CSARSGTGVYEQYF
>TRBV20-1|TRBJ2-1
CSASGGVDEQFF
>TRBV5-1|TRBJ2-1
CASISGIGVDEQFF
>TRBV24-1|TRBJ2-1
CATSDRGQSSYNEQFF
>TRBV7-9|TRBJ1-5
CASSQQGSGNQPQHF
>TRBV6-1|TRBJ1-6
CASRQKQDSPLHF
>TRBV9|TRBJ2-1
CASSPEDQRIYNEQFF
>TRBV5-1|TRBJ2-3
CASSLSGQSEDTQYF
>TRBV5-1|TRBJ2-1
CASSSILAGKTLRSYNEQFF
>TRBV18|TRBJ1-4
CASSPNKPTGHEKLFF
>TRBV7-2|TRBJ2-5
CASSLFELETQYF
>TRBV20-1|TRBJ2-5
CSARAPGGETQYF
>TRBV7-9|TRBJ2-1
CASSLVGGPGGEQFF
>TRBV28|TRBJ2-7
CASSSSSGSREYEQYF
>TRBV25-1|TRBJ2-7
CASSGPGLRAYEQYF
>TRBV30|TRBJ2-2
CAWSLRVGELFF